The sequence of this T cell receptor beta chain was determined in a study of shared clonotypes between healthy human individuals. The study separated CD4+ cells into CD45RA+ naive and CD45RA-negative memory subsets. Data came from immunoSEQ multiplex PCR; TCRdb stores just in-frame clones and leaves some out. This sample has about 2.4 million clones, with 80% to 95% found just once. Trimming at V came to 4 bases and at J to 4 bases, leaving 6 bases not matched to a gene. The CDR3 is 14 residues long. Germline V gene lookup returns CDR1 SEHNR and CDR2 FQNEAQ (reference sequence). Sequenced: naive CD4+ T cells from PBMCs. The subset denotes: CD45RA+ positively selected. The genes are TRBV7-9 and TRBJ1-2, with 7 bases fitting TRBD1. This TCR was recovered from a man aged 18 to 30 in good health. Some clones in this sample may be carry-over from other donors' samples. The CDR3 is CASSYRGQRYGYTF. The CDR3 coding sequence is TGTGCCAGCAGCTATCGGGGACAGCGCTATGGCTACACCTTC. Full variable domain (remainder filled in from reference TRBV7-9 and TRBJ1-2): DTGVSQNPRHKITKRGQNVTFRCDPISEHNRLYWYRQTLGQGPEFLTYFQNEAQLEKSRLLSDRFSAERPKGSFSTLEIQRTEQGDSAMYLCASSYRGQRYGYTFGSGTRLTVV.